The clone carrying this TCR beta chain has ten or more counts. This entry belongs to a study of metastatic and nonmetastatic thyroid tumors. About the research overall: Blood and tumor or nodule tissue repertoires from malignant and benign thyroid patients were compared.

TCRdb reanalyzed the PCR reads with MiXCR. In the table there are tens of thousands of clones, about 4.2% of which are singletons. Trimming took off 3 bases at V and 9 bases at J, with 15 bases between the two ends. This CDR3 is 15 amino acids long. In germline, CDR1 is LGHDT, CDR2 YNNKEL (reference sequence). Prior to thyroid surgery, none of the patients had received any treatment. This clonotype originated in a female donor with papillary thyroid cancer or a benign thyroid nodule (not recorded which). Some clones in this sample may be carry-over from other donors' samples. The material sequenced was blood. This rearrangement joins TRBV3-1 to TRBJ1-6; the D gene is possibly TRBD1 (5 bases). CDR3 in DNA: TGTGCCAGCAGCCAGGGACCGGACGGTGGTTCACCCCTCCACTTT. Protein: CASSQGPDGGSPLHF.